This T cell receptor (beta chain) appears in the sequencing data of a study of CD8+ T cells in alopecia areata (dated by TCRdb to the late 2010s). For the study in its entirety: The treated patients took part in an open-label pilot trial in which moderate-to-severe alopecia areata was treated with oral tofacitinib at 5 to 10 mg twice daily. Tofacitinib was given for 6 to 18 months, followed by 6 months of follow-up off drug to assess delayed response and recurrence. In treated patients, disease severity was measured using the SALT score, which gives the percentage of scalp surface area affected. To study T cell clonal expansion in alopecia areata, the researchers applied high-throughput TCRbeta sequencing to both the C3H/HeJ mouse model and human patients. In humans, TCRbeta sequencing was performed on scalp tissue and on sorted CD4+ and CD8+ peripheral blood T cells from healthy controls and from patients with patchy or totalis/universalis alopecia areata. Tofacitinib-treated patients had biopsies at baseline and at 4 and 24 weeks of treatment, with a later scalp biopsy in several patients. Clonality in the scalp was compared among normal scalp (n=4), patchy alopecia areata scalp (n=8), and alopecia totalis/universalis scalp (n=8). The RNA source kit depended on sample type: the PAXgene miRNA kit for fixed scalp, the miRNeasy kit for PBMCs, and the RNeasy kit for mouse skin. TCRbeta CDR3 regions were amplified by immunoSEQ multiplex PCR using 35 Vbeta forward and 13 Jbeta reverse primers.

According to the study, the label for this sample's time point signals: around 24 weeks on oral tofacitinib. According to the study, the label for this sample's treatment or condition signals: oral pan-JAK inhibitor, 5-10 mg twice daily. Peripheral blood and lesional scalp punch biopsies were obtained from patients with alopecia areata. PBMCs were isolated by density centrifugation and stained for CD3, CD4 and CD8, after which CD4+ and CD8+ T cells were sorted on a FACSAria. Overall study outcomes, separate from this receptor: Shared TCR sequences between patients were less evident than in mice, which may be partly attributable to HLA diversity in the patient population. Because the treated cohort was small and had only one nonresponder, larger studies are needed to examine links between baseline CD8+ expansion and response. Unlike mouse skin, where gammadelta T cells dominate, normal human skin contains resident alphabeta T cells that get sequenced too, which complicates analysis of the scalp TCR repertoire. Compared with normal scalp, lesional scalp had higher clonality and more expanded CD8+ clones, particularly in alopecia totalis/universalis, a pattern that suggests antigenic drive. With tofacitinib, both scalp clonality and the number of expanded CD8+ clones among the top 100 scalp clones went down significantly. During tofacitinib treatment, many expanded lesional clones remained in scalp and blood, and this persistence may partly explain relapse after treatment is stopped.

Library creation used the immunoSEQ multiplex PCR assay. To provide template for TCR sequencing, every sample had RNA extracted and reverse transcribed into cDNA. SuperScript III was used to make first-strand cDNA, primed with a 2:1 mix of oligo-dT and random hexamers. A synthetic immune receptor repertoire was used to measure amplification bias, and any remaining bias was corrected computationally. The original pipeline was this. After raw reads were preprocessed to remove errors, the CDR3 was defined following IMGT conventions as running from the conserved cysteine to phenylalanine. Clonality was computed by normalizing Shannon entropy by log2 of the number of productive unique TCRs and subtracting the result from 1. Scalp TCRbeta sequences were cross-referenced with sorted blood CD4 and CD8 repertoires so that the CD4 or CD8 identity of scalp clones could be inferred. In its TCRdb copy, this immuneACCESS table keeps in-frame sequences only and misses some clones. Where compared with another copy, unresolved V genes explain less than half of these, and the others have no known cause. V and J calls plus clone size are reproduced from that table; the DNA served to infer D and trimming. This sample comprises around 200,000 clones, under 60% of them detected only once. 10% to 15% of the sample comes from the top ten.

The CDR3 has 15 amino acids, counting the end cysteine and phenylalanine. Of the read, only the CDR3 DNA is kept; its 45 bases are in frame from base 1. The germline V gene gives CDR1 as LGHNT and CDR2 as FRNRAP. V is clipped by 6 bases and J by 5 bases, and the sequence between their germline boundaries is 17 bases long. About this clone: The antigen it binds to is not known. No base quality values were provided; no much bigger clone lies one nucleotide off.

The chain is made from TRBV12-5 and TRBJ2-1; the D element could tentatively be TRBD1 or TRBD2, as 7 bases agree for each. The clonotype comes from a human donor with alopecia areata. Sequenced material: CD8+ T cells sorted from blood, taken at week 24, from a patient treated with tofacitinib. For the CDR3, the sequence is CASGPGGGRHNEQFF. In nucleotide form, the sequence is TGTGCTAGTGGCCCAGGGGGGGGCCGCCACAATGAGCAGTTCTTC.